This T cell receptor beta chain was profiled in a study of CD8+ T cells in alopecia areata. The overall study: At a dose of 5 to 10 mg twice daily, oral tofacitinib was given to treated patients. Study findings and constraints: Patients displayed less clarity in TCR sharing than mice, a finding possibly related to HLA. Sequences from scalp samples also cover resident alphabeta T cells of normal skin.

CDR1 and CDR2 (germline): SGHTS, YDEGEE. The CDR3 runs to 15 residues. V lost 4 bases and J lost 4, with 17 bases in between. Sequencing used cDNA as its template, made by extracting RNA and reverse transcribing it. Profiled with immunoSEQ multiplex PCR; TCRdb holds only in-frame clones, not every one. The sample lists approximately 18,000 clones, just under 60% occurring once. Comment on this clone: The antigen remains unidentified.

The treatment denotes: oral pan-JAK inhibitor, 5-10 mg twice daily. Collected material from alopecia areata patients comprised lesional scalp punch biopsies and peripheral blood. This chain connects TRBV5-8 to TRBJ1-2; a possible D gene is TRBD1 (5 bases). The sequencing used skin, collected at week 4, from a patient treated with tofacitinib. This receptor was identified in a human donor with alopecia areata. The CDR3 sequence: CASSPAQAVRYGYTF. CDR3 nucleotide sequence: TGTGCCAGCAGCCCGGCACAGGCGGTTCGCTATGGCTACACCTTC.